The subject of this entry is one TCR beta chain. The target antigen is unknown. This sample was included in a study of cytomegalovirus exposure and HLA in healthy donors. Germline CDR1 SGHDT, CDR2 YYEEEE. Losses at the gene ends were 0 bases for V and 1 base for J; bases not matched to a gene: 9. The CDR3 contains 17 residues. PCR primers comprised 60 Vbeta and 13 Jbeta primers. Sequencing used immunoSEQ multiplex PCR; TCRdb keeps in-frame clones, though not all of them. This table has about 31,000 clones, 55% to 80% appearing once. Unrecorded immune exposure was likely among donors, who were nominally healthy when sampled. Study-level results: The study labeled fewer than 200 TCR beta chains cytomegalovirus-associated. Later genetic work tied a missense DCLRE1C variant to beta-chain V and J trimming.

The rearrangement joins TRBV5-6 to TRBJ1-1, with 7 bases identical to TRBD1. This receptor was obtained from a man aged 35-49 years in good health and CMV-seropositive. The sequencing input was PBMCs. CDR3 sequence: CASSLDRGGGKNTEAFF. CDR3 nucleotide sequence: TGTGCCAGCAGCTTGGACAGGGGAGGAGGAAAGAACACTGAAGCTTTCTTT.